The clone carrying this TCR beta chain was observed a few times. Method: immunoSEQ multiplex PCR; TCRdb's copy keeps in-frame clones and lacks some. The data hold roughly 88,000 clones, with approximately 86% observed a single time. This specimen comes from a study of control samples from healthy donors and cancer patients. V lost 5 bases and J lost 4, with 20 bases in between. Germline V gene lookup returns CDR1 PRHDT and CDR2 FYEKMQ (reference sequence). The CDR3 has 16 amino acids. The receptor was derived from a man younger than 40 in good health. What was sequenced was blood. V is TRBV13 and J is TRBJ1-1; D is perhaps TRBD1 (6 bases). The CDR3 sequence: CASSPMYRAEGTEAFF. CDR3 coding DNA: TGTGCCAGCAGCCCGATGTACAGGGCGGAGGGCACTGAAGCTTTCTTT.